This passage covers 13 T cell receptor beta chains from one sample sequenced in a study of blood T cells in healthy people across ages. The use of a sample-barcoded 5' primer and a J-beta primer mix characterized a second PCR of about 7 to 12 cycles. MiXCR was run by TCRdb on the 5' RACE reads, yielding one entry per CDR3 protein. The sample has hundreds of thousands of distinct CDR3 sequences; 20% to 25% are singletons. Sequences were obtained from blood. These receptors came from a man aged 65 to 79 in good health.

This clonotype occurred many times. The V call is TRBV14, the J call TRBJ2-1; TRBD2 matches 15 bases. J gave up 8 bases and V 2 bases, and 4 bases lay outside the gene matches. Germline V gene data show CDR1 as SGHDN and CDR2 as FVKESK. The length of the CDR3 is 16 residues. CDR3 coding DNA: TGTGCCAGCAGCCAACATCGGACTAGCGGGAGGGATGAGCAGTTCTTC. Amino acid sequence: CASSQHRTSGRDEQFF.

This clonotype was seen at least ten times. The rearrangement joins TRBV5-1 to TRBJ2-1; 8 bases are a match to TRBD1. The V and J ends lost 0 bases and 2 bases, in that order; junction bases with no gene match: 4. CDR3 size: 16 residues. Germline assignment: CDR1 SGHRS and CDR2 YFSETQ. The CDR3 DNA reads TGCGCCAGCAGCTTGGGGGAACAGGGGGCCTACAATGAGCAGTTCTTC. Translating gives CASSLGEQGAYNEQFF.

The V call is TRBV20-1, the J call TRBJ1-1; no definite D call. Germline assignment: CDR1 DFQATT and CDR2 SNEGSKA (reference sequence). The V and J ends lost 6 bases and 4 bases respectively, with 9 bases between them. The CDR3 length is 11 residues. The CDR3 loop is CSALEATEAFF. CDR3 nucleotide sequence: TGCAGTGCCTTGGAGGCCACTGAAGCTTTCTTT.

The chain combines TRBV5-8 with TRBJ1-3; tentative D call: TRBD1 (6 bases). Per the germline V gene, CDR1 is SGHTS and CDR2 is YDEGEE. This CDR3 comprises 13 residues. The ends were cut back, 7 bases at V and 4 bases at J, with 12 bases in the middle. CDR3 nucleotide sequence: TGTGCCAGCGCAGGACAGCTCGGAAACACCATATATTTT. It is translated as CASAGQLGNTIYF. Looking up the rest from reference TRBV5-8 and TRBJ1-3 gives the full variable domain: EAGVTQSPTHLIKTRGQQATLRCSPISGHTSVYWYQQALGLGLQFLLWYDEGEERNRGNFPPRFSGRQFPNYSSELNVNALELEDSALYLCASAGQLGNTIYFGEGSWLTVV.

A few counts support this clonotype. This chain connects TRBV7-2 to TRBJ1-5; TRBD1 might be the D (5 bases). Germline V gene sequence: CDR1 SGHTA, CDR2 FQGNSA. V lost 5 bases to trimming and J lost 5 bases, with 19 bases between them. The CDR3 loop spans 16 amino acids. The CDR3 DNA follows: TGTGCCAGCAGCCCAAGACAGAGTACGCGGGATCAGCCCCAGCATTTT. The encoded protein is CASSPRQSTRDQPQHF.

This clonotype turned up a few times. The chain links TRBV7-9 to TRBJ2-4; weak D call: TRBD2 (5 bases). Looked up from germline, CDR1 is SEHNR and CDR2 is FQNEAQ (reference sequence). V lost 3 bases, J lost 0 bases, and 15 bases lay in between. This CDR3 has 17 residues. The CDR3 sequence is CASSFAGGDLAKNIQYF. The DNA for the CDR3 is TGTGCCAGCAGCTTCGCGGGTGGGGATCTAGCCAAAAACATTCAGTACTTC.

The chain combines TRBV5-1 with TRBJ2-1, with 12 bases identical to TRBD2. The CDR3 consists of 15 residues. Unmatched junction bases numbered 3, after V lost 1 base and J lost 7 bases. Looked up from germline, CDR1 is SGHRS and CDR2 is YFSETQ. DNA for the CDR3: TGCGCCAGCAGCTTGTGGCTAGCGGGAGGGAATGAGCAGTTCTTC. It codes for CASSLWLAGGNEQFF.

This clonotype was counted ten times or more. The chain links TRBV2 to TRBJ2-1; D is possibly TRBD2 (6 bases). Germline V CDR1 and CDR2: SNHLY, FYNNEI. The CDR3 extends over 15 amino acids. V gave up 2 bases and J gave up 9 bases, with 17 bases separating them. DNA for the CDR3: TGTGCCAGCAGTGAACCAACCCTAGTGACTAGTGAGCAGTTCTTC. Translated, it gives CASSEPTLVTSEQFF.

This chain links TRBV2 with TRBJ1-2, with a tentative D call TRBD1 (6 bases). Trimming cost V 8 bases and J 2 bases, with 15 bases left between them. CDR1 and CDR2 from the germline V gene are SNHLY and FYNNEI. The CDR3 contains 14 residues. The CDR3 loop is CASPVGGRNYGYTF. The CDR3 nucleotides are TGTGCCAGCCCTGTGGGGGGGCGAAACTATGGCTACACCTTC.

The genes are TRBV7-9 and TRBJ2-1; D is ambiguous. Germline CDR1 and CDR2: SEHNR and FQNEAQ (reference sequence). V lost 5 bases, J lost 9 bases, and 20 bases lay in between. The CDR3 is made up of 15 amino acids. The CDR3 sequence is CASSPRSGSNSEQFF. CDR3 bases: TGTGCCAGCAGCCCACGATCCGGCTCTAATAGTGAGCAGTTCTTC. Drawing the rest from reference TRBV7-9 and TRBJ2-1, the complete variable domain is DTGVSQNPRHKITKRGQNVTFRCDPISEHNRLYWYRQTLGQGPEFLTYFQNEAQLEKSRLLSDRFSAERPKGSFSTLEIQRTEQGDSAMYLCASSPRSGSNSEQFFGPGTRLTVL.

The CDR3 DNA follows: TGTGCCAGCAGCTCAAGACAAATCCATGAAAAACTGTTTTTT. It specifies CASSSRQIHEKLFF. The chain is built from TRBV7-8 and TRBJ1-4; D remains ambiguous. V lost 4 bases and J 6 bases, leaving 12 bases between the germline ends. CDR3 length equals 14 residues. In germline, CDR1 is SGHVS, CDR2 FQNEAQ.

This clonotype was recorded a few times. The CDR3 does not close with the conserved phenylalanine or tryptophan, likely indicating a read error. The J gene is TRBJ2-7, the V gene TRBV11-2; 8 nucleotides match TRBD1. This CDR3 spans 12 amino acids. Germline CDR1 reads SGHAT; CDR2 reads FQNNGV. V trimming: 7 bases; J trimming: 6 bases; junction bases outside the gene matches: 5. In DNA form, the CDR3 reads TGTGCCAGCATCGGACAGGGTGGCGAGCAGTACCTC. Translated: CASIGQGGEQYL.

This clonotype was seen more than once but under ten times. The CDR3 is CASSLTGGASLLTDTQYF. CDR3 DNA: TGTGCCAGCAGTTTGACAGGGGGCGCTTCCCTTCTCACAGATACGCAGTATTTT. The chain joins TRBV12-3 or TRBV12-4 to TRBJ2-3; the match to TRBD1 covers 10 bases. The CDR3 consists of 18 residues. The trim removed 3 bases at V and 2 bases at J, leaving 11 bases unmatched.